The clone carrying this T cell receptor beta chain turned up a few times. Its antigen is not identified. Clones were read by immunoSEQ multiplex PCR, and TCRdb kept only the in-frame ones, dropping some. This sample has several hundred clones; around 77% occur once, and the top ten carry about 12%. Time point defined: pre-treatment baseline. TIE cells were CD3+ CD4- CD8+ CD45RA- CD45RO-high CD27- CCR7- memory T cells. This sample stems from a study of blood T cell dynamics during melanoma immunotherapy. General study findings and limits: Among sorted CD8+ subsets, immune-effector cells had the highest clonality and cell-free DNA similarity.

The sequence was collected from a human donor with melanoma. The sample here was CD8+ T cells from blood, taken from a patient treated with checkpoint blockade.

This chain's CDR3 is CASMWGRGEQYF. The DNA for the CDR3 is TGTGCCAGCATGTGGGGTAGGGGGGAGCAGTACTTC. V usage is TRBV2 and J usage is TRBJ2-7; possibly TRBD1 for D (6 bases). Between the trimmed V and J ends, which lost 7 bases and 7 bases, there was a span of 14 bases. The CDR3 has 12 amino acids. Germline CDR1 SNHLY, CDR2 FYNNEI. Combining the CDR3 with reference TRBV2 and TRBJ2-7 gives the whole variable domain EPEVTQTPSHQVTQMGQEVILRCVPISNHLYFYWYRQILGQKVEFLVSFYNNEISEKSEIFDDQFSVERPDGSNFTLKIRSTKLEDSAMYFCASMWGRGEQYFGPGTRLTVT.